This entry lists 3 T cell receptor beta chains sequenced from one sample in a study of T cell clonality in common variable immunodeficiency. Clones were sequenced by immunoSEQ multiplex PCR, and TCRdb holds only the in-frame ones, with some missing. Altogether approximately 56,000 clones were found in the sample, and no singletons occur. Material: peripheral blood mononuclear cells. These TCRs come from a person between 18 and 70 years old in good health.

This clone came up many times. The CDR3 end lies 3 residues beyond the end of the read and is filled in from the germline J gene. This chain joins TRBV7-3 and TRBJ2-2; the match to TRBD1 covers 8 bases. The CDR3 runs to 16 residues. Looked up from germline, CDR1 is SGHTA and CDR2 is FQGTGA. The trim removed 2 bases at V and 5 bases at J, leaving 7 bases unmatched. CDR3 protein: CASSLQGAPITGELFF. The sequenced part of the CDR3 DNA is TGTGCCAGCAGCTTACAGGGGGCGCCGATTACCGGGGAG.

This clone was observed at least ten times. The CDR3 goes on 3 residues after the read ends, and that part is filled in from the germline J gene. The chain is built from TRBV5-5 and TRBJ2-1; TRBD1 agrees at 7 bases. CDR1 and CDR2 (germline): SGHKS, YYEKEE (reference sequence). Trimming removed 7 bases from V and 8 bases from J; junction bases left unmatched: 9. The CDR3 length is 13 residues. This CDR3 is CASSLQGWDEQFF. The CDR3 bases that were read are TGTGCCAGCTCCCTACAGGGGTGGGATGAG. The variable domain in full, with the rest retrieved from reference TRBV5-5 and TRBJ2-1, is DAGVTQSPTHLIKTRGQQVTLRCSPISGHKSVSWYQQVLGQGPQFIFQYYEKEERGRGNFPDRFSARQFPNYSSELNVNALLLGDSALYLCASSLQGWDEQFFGPGTRLTVL.

This clone has a count of ten or more. The read terminates 3 residues ahead of where the CDR3 ends, so the germline J gene completes it. This chain links TRBV7-9 with TRBJ2-5, with TRBD2 matching 8 bases. The germline V gene encodes CDR1 SEHNR and CDR2 FQNEAQ (reference sequence). V was clipped by 3 bases and J by 5 bases; unmatched bases: 2. CDR3 length: 13 residues. The CDR3 sequence: CASSLAGGETQYF. CDR3 DNA, as far as it was read: TGTGCCAGCAGCTTGGCGGGGGGCGAGACC.